The rows below give T cell receptor beta chains drawn from one sample of a study of T cell repertoires in cytomegalovirus infection. TCRdb reprocessed the reads with MiXCR, giving one entry per CDR3 protein. The sample carries approximately 150,000 distinct CDR3 sequences, about a fifth recorded once. Their antigen targets remain unknown. The sequences come from CD8+ T cells from cultured PBMCs, collected from culture after CMV antigen stimulation. These receptor sequences come from a human donor in good health (CMV status not recorded). Some clones in this sample may be carry-over from other donors' samples. The CDR3 runs from the conserved cysteine through the conserved F or W. Fields, in order: V gene, clone size, D gene, J gene, CDR3 protein, CDR3 DNA. A D gene is named only where the DNA matches it firmly. Clone size is given for some rows only: seen once, a few or many times, or a class if the clone is expanded.

>TRBV11-2|few|NA|TRBJ1-6
CASSENSPLHF
TGTGCCAGCAGCGAAAATTCACCCCTCCACTTT
>TRBV18|few|NA|TRBJ1-5
CASSPFSVGDTINQPQHF
TGTGCCAGCTCACCATTTTCGGTCGGCGATACCATTAATCAGCCCCAGCATTTT
>TRBV19|NA|TRBD1|TRBJ2-7
CASSIVDGQGRNEQYF
TGTGCCAGTAGTATAGTCGATGGACAGGGACGGAACGAGCAGTACTTC
>TRBV4-1|few|NA|TRBJ1-1
CASSQDSGFNTEAFF
TGCGCCAGCAGCCAAGATTCGGGGTTTAACACTGAAGCTTTCTTT
>TRBV11-3|few|TRBD2|TRBJ2-7
CASSLRVSSGVPDRQYF
TGTGCCAGCAGCTTAAGGGTCTCTAGCGGGGTTCCCGACCGGCAGTACTTC
>TRBV28|few|NA|TRBJ2-7
CASSSSGTGSSYEQYF
TGTGCCAGCAGTTCCTCCGGGACGGGAAGCTCCTACGAGCAGTACTTC
>TRBV5-5|NA|TRBD1|TRBJ1-1
CASSLPGQGVGTEAFF
TGTGCCAGCAGCTTGCCCGGACAGGGGGTAGGCACTGAAGCTTTCTTT
>TRBV6-2/TRBV6-3|few|TRBD1|TRBJ2-2
CASSYGTGGLTGELFF
TGTGCCAGCAGTTACGGGACAGGGGGTCTCACCGGGGAGCTGTTTTTT
>TRBV7-2|NA|NA|TRBJ2-3
CASSLGAGGGADTQYF
TGTGCCAGCAGCTTAGGGGCCGGGGGCGGGGCAGATACGCAGTATTTT
>TRBV4-3|NA|NA|TRBJ1-5
CASSQDPPYGTNQPQHF
TGCGCCAGCAGCCAAGACCCCCCATACGGAACCAATCAGCCCCAGCATTTT
>TRBV12-3/TRBV12-4|few|NA|TRBJ2-7
CASSSISGAAPYEQYF
TGTGCCAGCAGTTCAATCTCGGGGGCCGCCCCCTACGAGCAGTACTTC
>TRBV11-2|NA|NA|TRBJ1-1
CASSLVATEAFF
TGTGCCAGCAGCTTAGTCGCCACTGAAGCTTTCTTT
>TRBV23-1|few|TRBD1|TRBJ2-2
CASRPVPGDSNTGELFF
TGCGCCAGCAGACCCGTTCCAGGGGACAGTAACACCGGGGAGCTGTTTTTT
>TRBV6-2/TRBV6-3|few|NA|TRBJ2-1
CASLGTPLYNEQFF
TGTGCCAGCCTAGGGACTCCCCTCTACAATGAGCAGTTCTTC
>TRBV27|NA|NA|TRBJ2-6
CASSFSRGVSSGANVLTF
TGTGCCAGCAGTTTCTCCAGGGGGGTTTCCTCTGGGGCCAACGTCCTGACTTTC
>TRBV7-2|few|NA|TRBJ2-7
CASSLRGGTYEQYF
TGTGCCAGCAGCTTGAGAGGGGGAACCTACGAGCAGTACTTC
>TRBV5-6|NA|NA|TRBJ1-2
CASGISGTWYGYTF
TGTGCCAGCGGAATCTCCGGGACATGGTATGGCTACACCTTC
>TRBV7-9|few|NA|TRBJ1-5
CARRRVDRDYSNQPQHF
TGTGCCAGGCGCCGCGTTGACAGAGATTATAGCAATCAGCCCCAGCATTTT
>TRBV12-5|few|NA|TRBJ1-2
CASGLSPASRGYTF
TGTGCTAGTGGTTTGAGTCCCGCGAGTAGGGGCTACACCTTC
>TRBV6-2/TRBV6-3|NA|NA|TRBJ1-1
CASSYSGGLAEAFF
TGTGCCAGCAGTTACTCCGGGGGGCTCGCTGAAGCTTTCTTT
>TRBV27|NA|TRBD1|TRBJ2-1
CASSRTDREYNEQFF
TGTGCCAGCAGTAGAACGGACAGGGAGTACAATGAGCAGTTCTTC
>TRBV7-8|few|NA|TRBJ1-6
CASSFTVEDLDSPLHF
TGTGCCAGCAGCTTTACAGTAGAAGACCTCGATTCACCCCTCCACTTT
>TRBV7-2|few|NA|TRBJ2-3
CASSLVSAGYTDTQYF
TGTGCCAGCAGCTTAGTTTCCGCGGGGTACACAGATACGCAGTATTTT
>TRBV12-3/TRBV12-4|NA|TRBD2|TRBJ2-7
CASSPGTSGGTGYEQYF
TGTGCCAGCAGTCCGGGGACTAGCGGGGGGACCGGCTACGAGCAGTACTTC
>TRBV27|few|NA|TRBJ1-1
CASLRNTEAFF
TGTGCCAGCCTAAGGAACACTGAAGCTTTCTTT
>TRBV10-3|NA|NA|TRBJ2-7
CAIREGAGGEQYF
TGTGCCATCAGGGAGGGGGCAGGGGGCGAGCAGTACTTC
>TRBV27|NA|NA|TRBJ2-3
CARRPLGVIWDTQYF
TGTGCCCGCCGTCCCTTGGGCGTCATTTGGGATACGCAGTATTTT
>TRBV12-3/TRBV12-4|many|TRBD1|TRBJ2-7
CASSFLGTGAEQYF
TGTGCCAGCAGTTTCCTGGGGACAGGGGCCGAGCAGTACTTC
>TRBV7-2|NA|NA|TRBJ1-5
CASSLGVGGRGNQPQHF
TGTGCCAGCAGCTTAGGAGTGGGGGGCCGGGGCAATCAGCCCCAGCATTTT
>TRBV28|NA|TRBD1|TRBJ2-7
CASSFRSGQGAYEQYF
TGTGCCAGCAGTTTCAGATCGGGACAGGGGGCTTACGAGCAGTACTTC
>TRBV27|many|NA|TRBJ2-4
CASSYGIAKNIQYF
TGTGCCAGCAGTTACGGGATAGCCAAAAACATTCAGTACTTC
>TRBV6-5|NA|NA|TRBJ2-1
CASSLWGRDEQFF
TGTGCCAGCAGTCTCTGGGGTAGGGATGAGCAGTTCTTC
>TRBV11-2|NA|NA|TRBJ1-4
CASSITGGTNEKLFF
TGTGCCAGCAGCATAACAGGCGGAACTAATGAAAAACTGTTTTTT
>TRBV4-1|few|TRBD2|TRBJ2-3
CASSQEGLSTSADTQYF
TGCGCCAGCAGCCAAGAGGGACTATCCACTTCAGCAGATACGCAGTATTTT
>TRBV6-2/TRBV6-3|NA|TRBD2|TRBJ2-3
CASDSGASTDTQYF
TGTGCCAGCGATAGCGGGGCTAGCACAGATACGCAGTATTTT
>TRBV4-3|NA|NA|TRBJ1-1
CASSQEPMNTEAFF
TGCGCCAGCAGCCAAGAGCCCATGAACACTGAAGCTTTCTTT